The clone carrying this T cell receptor (beta chain) is a singleton in its sample. The antigen is unknown. A single base separates this from a much larger clone, so it may be a read error. The data were obtained in a study of regulatory T cells in long-lasting Graves disease. Libraries of TCR beta came from iRepertoire HTBI primers plus Arm-PCR of CDR3 regions. TCRdb re-analysed the multiplex PCR reads in MiXCR, keeping a single row per CDR3 protein. The sample includes around 400,000 distinct CDR3 sequences, around a sixth of them seen just once. CDR3 length: 14 residues. Germline CDR1 reads MNHEY; CDR2 reads SVGEGT. Time point in this sample: newly diagnosed GD, antithyroid drugs for less than 3 months. The authors made the TCR library using RNA they extracted from PBMCs. It was an endocrinology department in Xi'an, China, that provided the patients. General study results and limits: Persistent Graves' patients possessed reduced TCR diversity relative to recently diagnosed ones.

Specimen: peripheral blood mononuclear cells (PBMCs), collected at new diagnosis, from a patient treated with antithyroid drugs. The receptor was derived from a female donor with Graves disease. V gene TRBV6-2 or TRBV6-3 combines with J gene TRBJ2-3; D gene unclear. In DNA form, the CDR3 reads TGTGCCAGCAGTCCCCGGGCCATCACAGATACGCTGTATTTT. Translating it yields CASSPRAITDTLYF.